Shown below are 21 T cell receptor beta chains from a single sample sequenced in a study of blood T cell repertoires in COVID-19. Generated by immunoSEQ multiplex PCR, the TCRdb table keeps only in-frame clones and is missing some. Of 15,000 to 20,000 clones listed, approximately 86% were seen once; the top ten hold 15% to 20%. Input material: peripheral blood. These TCRs come from a man aged 50-59 years with active COVID-19.

CDR3 nucleotides: TGTGCCAGCAGTCCCTTAGCGAGCGATACGCAGTATTTT. Protein product: CASSPLASDTQYF. The V and J genes are TRBV6-6 and TRBJ2-3; D is possibly TRBD2 (5 bases). CDR3 length equals 13 residues. Germline V gives CDR1 MNHNY, CDR2 SVGAGI (reference sequence). Trimming left V 5 bases short and J 6 bases short, with 12 bases between.

This clone was seen a single time. V gene TRBV6-6 combines with J gene TRBJ1-5; 7 nucleotides align to TRBD1. Per germline, CDR1 MNHNY and CDR2 SVGAGI (reference sequence). V gave up 0 bases and J gave up 2 bases; unmatched junction bases: 4. The CDR3 is 16 residues long. DNA of the CDR3: TGTGCCAGCAGTTACTCGGCAGGGGGACGCAATCAGCCCCAGCATTTT. Residues: CASSYSAGGRNQPQHF.

This clone has a handful of counts. The chain carries TRBV18 and TRBJ2-3; D may be TRBD2 (5 bases). Germline assignment: CDR1 KGHSH and CDR2 LQKENI. V lost 4 bases to trimming and J lost 3 bases, with 8 bases between them. The CDR3 is 13 amino acids. The CDR3 DNA follows: TGTGCCAGCTCACTGCCGGGGACAGATACGCAGTATTTT. This encodes CASSLPGTDTQYF.

The rearrangement links TRBV27 to TRBJ2-1; 13 nucleotides line up with TRBD2. Germline V gene sequence: CDR1 MNHEY, CDR2 SMNVEV (reference sequence). Trimming removed 4 bases from V and 8 bases from J; junction bases left unmatched: 5. CDR3 length: 15 residues. The CDR3 DNA reads as TGTGCCAGCAGTTACGGGACTAGCGGGACCGATGAGCAGTTCTTC. The encoded protein is CASSYGTSGTDEQFF.

V usage is TRBV6-5 and J usage is TRBJ2-7; TRBD1 agrees at 9 bases. V was clipped by 6 bases and J by 4 bases; unmatched bases: 7. There are 14 residues in the CDR3. The V gene's germline CDR1 is MNHEY and CDR2 SVGAGI. CDR3 region: CASRTGGIAYEQYF. The CDR3 nucleotides read TGTGCCAGCAGAACAGGGGGCATAGCTTACGAGCAGTACTTC.

V and J are TRBV6-6 and TRBJ1-2; perhaps TRBD1 as D (5 bases). The V gene's germline CDR1 is MNHNY and CDR2 SVGAGI (reference sequence). Trimming cost V 6 bases and J 0 bases, with 11 bases left between them. The CDR3 spans 14 residues. CDR3: CASRGGSTNYGYTF. CDR3 nucleotides: TGTGCCAGCAGGGGGGGGTCCACTAACTATGGCTACACCTTC.

This rearrangement joins TRBV19 to TRBJ1-2; D uncertain. The CDR3 sequence is 11 residues long. Trimming shortened V by 5 bases and J by 7 bases, and 8 bases separated the two germline ends. The germline V gene encodes CDR1 LNHDA and CDR2 SQIVND (reference sequence). CDR3 residues: CASSPFLGYTF. The CDR3 coding sequence is TGTGCCAGTAGTCCCTTTCTTGGCTACACCTTC.

This sequence joins TRBV4-2 and TRBJ1-3, with D unresolved. CDR3 length: 15 residues. Trimming took off 1 base at V and 0 bases at J, with 7 bases between the two ends. CDR1 is LGHNA and CDR2 is YNFKEQ in the germline V gene. In nucleotides, the CDR3 is TGTGCCAGCAGCCAAGTGCTCTACTCTGGAAACACCATATATTTT. Translated: CASSQVLYSGNTIYF.

V usage is TRBV19 and J usage is TRBJ1-1; D uncertain. This CDR3 has 13 amino acids. Germline V gives CDR1 LNHDA, CDR2 SQIVND (reference sequence). Trimming removed 5 bases from V and 5 bases from J, with 12 bases in between. The CDR3 DNA reads TGTGCCAGTAGTGGCCAACGAGGGACTGAAGCTTTCTTT. Protein: CASSGQRGTEAFF.

By frequency in the sample, this clone is medium-sized. This chain joins TRBV5-1 and TRBJ2-2; 12 bases line up with TRBD2. The junction had 6 bases not matched to a gene; V was cut back by 4 bases and J by 2 bases. CDR3 length: 17 amino acids. The germline CDR1 and CDR2 sequences are SGHRS and YFSETQ. The CDR3 spells CASSVETSGRNTGELFF. CDR3 sequence (DNA): TGCGCCAGCAGCGTTGAGACTAGCGGGAGAAACACCGGGGAGCTGTTTTTT.

This chain joins TRBV6-2 or TRBV6-3 and TRBJ2-2, with TRBD2 identical over 9 bases. CDR1 MNHEY and CDR2 SVGEGT come from the germline V gene. Trimming took 2 bases from V and 6 from J; bases not matched to a gene: 10. This CDR3 comprises 17 residues. The CDR3 DNA is TGTGCCAGCAGTTACCCCTGGAGCGGGAGGCGGGCCGGGGAGCTGTTTTTT. Translating it yields CASSYPWSGRRAGELFF.

This chain connects TRBV9 to TRBJ2-2; a possible D gene is TRBD2 (5 bases). The CDR3 is made up of 17 amino acids. Looked up from germline, CDR1 is SGDLS and CDR2 is YYNGEE. Trimming cost V 2 bases and J 4 bases, with 18 bases left between them. CDR3 nucleotide sequence: TGTGCCAGCAGCGTGAGGGCCAGTGCTAGAGGCACCGGGGAGCTGTTTTTT. It codes for CASSVRASARGTGELFF. The full variable domain, with the rest looked up from reference TRBV9 and TRBJ2-2, is DSGVTQTPKHLITATGQRVTLRCSPRSGDLSVYWYQQSLDQGLQFLIQYYNGEERAKGNILERFSAQQFPDLHSELNLSSLELGDSALYFCASSVRASARGTGELFFGEGSRLTVL.

This rearrangement joins TRBV7-9 to TRBJ1-5; 9 bases line up with TRBD1. The ends lost 3 bases at V and 6 bases at J; junction bases unmatched: 6. This CDR3 comprises 15 residues. The germline V gene has CDR1 SEHNR and CDR2 FQNEAQ (reference sequence). CDR3 sequence: CASSFGTGSAQPQHF. Written as DNA, the CDR3 is TGTGCCAGCAGCTTTGGGACAGGGTCGGCTCAGCCCCAGCATTTT.

The chain has TRBV24-1 and TRBJ2-1; D is ambiguous. This CDR3 spans 12 amino acids. CDR1 KGHDR and CDR2 SFDVKD come from the germline V gene. Trimming stripped 2 bases from V and 10 bases from J, with 8 bases between. Here the CDR3 DNA reads TGTGCCACCAGTGATTCCTTGCGAGAGCAGTTCTTC. Translating it yields CATSDSLREQFF.

For the CDR3, the DNA is TGTGCCAGCAGTTGGACTAGCGGGAGCTCCTACAATGAGCAGTTCTTC. It is translated as CASSWTSGSSYNEQFF. V usage is TRBV13 and J usage is TRBJ2-1; 13 bases line up with TRBD2. Germline V gives CDR1 PRHDT, CDR2 FYEKMQ (reference sequence). This CDR3 region has 16 residues. The J segment lost 0 bases and the V segment lost 6 bases, leaving 2 bases of the junction unmatched.

This clone was seen just once. V is TRBV6-6 and J is TRBJ2-7; 8 bases agree with TRBD1. Trimming took 4 bases from V and 7 from J; bases not matched to a gene: 6. Germline values: CDR1 MNHNY, CDR2 SVGAGI (reference sequence). This CDR3 spans 13 amino acids. The CDR3 bases are TGTGCCAGCAGTTTACGGACAGGGCGGGAGCAGTACTTC. Encoded protein: CASSLRTGREQYF.

The chain joins TRBV18 to TRBJ1-1, with unresolved D. The V gene lost 1 base and the J gene lost 0 bases, with 12 bases spanning the gap. CDR1 KGHSH and CDR2 LQKENI come from the germline V gene. The CDR3 covers 16 residues. CDR3 in amino acids: CASSPLSNTMNTEAFF. In nucleotides, the CDR3 is TGTGCCAGCTCACCACTATCGAACACTATGAACACTGAAGCTTTCTTT.

This sequence joins TRBV5-4 and TRBJ2-7, with TRBD2 matching over 10 bases. Germline V CDR1 and CDR2: SGHNT, YYREEE (reference sequence). This CDR3 comprises 15 residues. The V and J ends lost 1 base and 5 bases, in that order; junction bases with no gene match: 6. The CDR3 bases are TGTGCCAGCAGCTTGAGCGGGAGGGCGTCTGACGAGCAGTACTTC. Its translation: CASSLSGRASDEQYF.

This rearrangement joins TRBV11-3 to TRBJ2-2, with 8 bases aligning to TRBD2. Unmatched junction bases numbered 11, after V lost 7 bases and J lost 4 bases. The germline CDR1 and CDR2 sequences are SGHNT and YENEEA. This CDR3 region has 16 residues. CDR3 nucleotides: TGTGCCAGCACCCAACGCGGGGGGCGCGGCACCGGGGAGCTGTTTTTT. Translating gives CASTQRGGRGTGELFF.

As DNA, the CDR3 is TGTGCCTGGAGTGTAGACTGGGGACAGAAGGTCTACGAGCAGTACTTC. This translates into CAWSVDWGQKVYEQYF. This chain links TRBV30 with TRBJ2-7, with TRBD1 identical over 7 bases. The CDR3 is 16 residues long. Germline V gene sequence: CDR1 GTSNPN, CDR2 SVGIG (reference sequence). With V trimmed by 0 bases and J by 3 bases, 11 bases remained unmatched.

The genes are TRBV5-1 and TRBJ1-1; a possible D gene is TRBD1 (6 bases). This CDR3 has 16 residues. Trimming shortened V by 5 bases and J by 4 bases, and 21 bases separated the two germline ends. Looked up from germline, CDR1 is SGHRS and CDR2 is YFSETQ. In nucleotides, the CDR3 is TGCGCCAGCAGTTCCACCGGACAGTTACCCACCACTGAAGCTTTCTTT. This sequence encodes CASSSTGQLPTTEAFF.